The following is a T cell receptor (beta chain) sequence with its context. Antigen unknown. Method: immunoSEQ multiplex PCR; TCRdb's copy keeps in-frame clones and lacks some. This sample yields tens of thousands of clones, of which 75% to 90% are seen a single time; roughly a fifth belongs to the top ten. This record belongs to a study of PD-1 blockade in classical Hodgkin lymphoma. General study results and limits: Why repertoires differed is undefined; disease activity or prior therapy possibly contributed. Similar baseline diversity was found in complete responders and newly diagnosed patients.

All patients experienced relapse after autologous stem cell transplantation, and brentuximab vedotin exposure was variable. Best overall response was complete response, partial response or progressive disease in these relapsed/refractory classical Hodgkin lymphoma patients. The germline V gene has CDR1 SEHNR and CDR2 FQNEAQ (reference sequence). Between the trimmed V and J ends, which lost 3 bases and 3 bases, there was a span of 14 bases. The CDR3 sequence is 16 residues long. This chain joins TRBV7-9 and TRBJ2-2; a possible D gene is TRBD2 (6 bases). The sample in question was peripheral blood mononuclear cells (PBMCs), obtained at baseline. This sequence originates from a human donor with classical Hodgkin lymphoma. The CDR3 region has the DNA TGTGCCAGCAGCTTGAGGGGAGGTATTGACACCGGGGAGCTGTTTTTT. As protein: CASSLRGGIDTGELFF. Together with reference TRBV7-9 and TRBJ2-2, the CDR3 gives the full variable domain: DTGVSQNPRHKITKRGQNVTFRCDPISEHNRLYWYRQTLGQGPEFLTYFQNEAQLEKSRLLSDRFSAERPKGSFSTLEIQRTEQGDSAMYLCASSLRGGIDTGELFFGEGSRLTVL.